A selection of T cell receptor beta chains follows, all from one sample in a study of blood T cell repertoires in COVID-19. Only in-frame clones appear in the TCRdb table, and some are missing; sequencing was by immunoSEQ multiplex PCR. The repertoire holds 210,000 or so clones, with about 90% as singletons. The sequencing sample was made of PBMCs or T cells enriched from blood (not recorded which). These receptors all stem from a young man who had recovered from COVID-19. Each CDR3 is given with its conserved first and last residue. A D gene is named only where the DNA matches it firmly. Clone size is not always given. Where it is, it says once, few, many or a class for expanded clones.

V	J	D	size	CDR3	DNA
TRBV27	TRBJ2-5	TRBD1	-	CASSTGQVTAATQYF	TGTGCCAGCAGCACGGGACAGGTCACGGCGGCGACCCAGTACTTC
TRBV18	TRBJ2-7	-	-	CASSPGQNTYEQYF	TGTGCCAGCTCACCCGGACAGAATACCTACGAGCAGTACTTC
TRBV19	TRBJ1-3	-	-	CASSGGNTIYF	TGTGCCAGTAGTGGCGGAAACACCATATATTTT
TRBV24-1	TRBJ2-7	-	few	CATSTGGAEEQYF	TGTGCCACCTCCACGGGCGGGGCTGAAGAGCAGTACTTC
TRBV19	TRBJ1-1	TRBD1	-	CASSMRTGGKVKNTEAFF	TGTGCCAGTAGTATGAGGACAGGGGGGAAGGTGAAGAACACTGAAGCTTTCTTT
TRBV5-4	TRBJ1-5	-	-	CASTTEEIFQPQHF	TGTGCCAGCACTACCGAGGAGATTTTTCAGCCCCAGCATTTT
TRBV7-2	TRBJ1-5	-	-	CASRGGVNQPQHF	TGTGCCAGCAGGGGGGGAGTTAATCAGCCCCAGCATTTT
TRBV15	TRBJ2-2	TRBD1	-	CATSTRQGMTGELFF	TGTGCCACCAGTACACGACAGGGGATGACCGGGGAGCTGTTTTTT
TRBV3-1/TRBV3-2	TRBJ1-1	TRBD1	-	CASSQGRDRDAEAFF	TGTGCCAGCAGCCAAGGCCGGGACAGGGACGCTGAAGCTTTCTTT
TRBV28	TRBJ2-1	-	-	CASSSGREQFF	TGTGCCAGTAGCTCTGGGAGGGAGCAGTTCTTC
TRBV5-8	TRBJ1-6	TRBD1	-	CASSLVRGAGTAYNSPLHF	TGTGCCAGCAGCTTGGTAAGAGGGGCCGGGACAGCCTATAATTCACCCCTCCACTTT
TRBV2	TRBJ1-1	TRBD1	once	CASRGQGAIAEAFF	TGTGCCAGCAGGGGCCAGGGGGCGATCGCTGAAGCTTTCTTT
TRBV6-4	TRBJ2-3	-	once	CASSIRDSRDTGTDTQYF	TGTGCCAGCAGTATCCGGGACTCCAGGGATACGGGCACAGATACGCAGTATTTT
TRBV4-3	TRBJ2-1	TRBD2	-	CASSQDRPAGVNEQFF	TGCGCCAGCAGCCAAGATAGACCAGCGGGGGTGAATGAGCAGTTCTTC
TRBV12-3/TRBV12-4	TRBJ2-7	-	few	CASRDSSSYEQYF	TGTGCCAGCAGGGACAGTAGCTCCTACGAGCAGTACTTC
TRBV7-9	TRBJ2-5	-	-	CASSFSGIAAETQYF	TGTGCCAGCAGCTTTAGCGGCATTGCGGCAGAGACCCAGTACTTC
TRBV6-6	TRBJ2-7	-	-	CASHRAPYEQYF	TGTGCCAGCCACAGGGCCCCCTACGAGCAGTACTTC
TRBV9	TRBJ2-2	TRBD2	-	CASSVWKQGGRLNTGELFF	TGTGCCAGCAGCGTATGGAAGCAGGGCGGGAGGTTGAACACCGGGGAGCTGTTTTTT
TRBV2	TRBJ1-5	TRBD1	-	CASSETGTAQPQHF	TGTGCCAGCAGCGAGACAGGGACGGCCCAGCCCCAGCATTTT
TRBV7-3	TRBJ1-2	-	-	CASSTGGTNYGYTF	TGTGCCAGCAGCACCGGAGGAACCAACTATGGCTACACCTTC
TRBV6-2/TRBV6-3	TRBJ2-1	-	-	CASSYSTAPGAISSYNEQFF	TGTGCCAGCAGTTACTCGACAGCGCCAGGGGCAATAAGCTCCTACAATGAGCAGTTCTTC
TRBV10-3	TRBJ2-3	TRBD2	-	CAIMDQTSGSTDTQYF	TGTGCCATCATGGATCAGACTAGCGGAAGCACAGATACGCAGTATTTT
TRBV3-1/TRBV3-2	TRBJ2-1	TRBD2	-	CASSQTLAGVNEQFF	TGTGCCAGCAGCCAAACCCTAGCGGGAGTCAATGAGCAGTTCTTC
TRBV30	TRBJ1-5	-	-	CAWSVIGGADSNQPQHF	TGTGCCTGGAGTGTAATAGGGGGAGCCGATAGCAATCAGCCCCAGCATTTT
TRBV3-1/TRBV3-2	TRBJ2-2	TRBD1	-	CASSHRQGNTGELFF	TGTGCCAGCAGCCATCGACAGGGCAACACCGGGGAGCTGTTTTTT
TRBV19	TRBJ2-1	TRBD2	-	CATRSLAVNNEQFF	TGTGCCACTAGATCACTAGCGGTTAACAATGAGCAGTTCTTC
TRBV9	TRBJ2-7	TRBD2	-	CASSVVPGGTYEQYF	TGTGCCAGCAGCGTAGTTCCGGGGGGGACCTACGAGCAGTACTTC
TRBV9	TRBJ2-5	TRBD2	once	CASSVATTSGGAQETQYF	TGTGCCAGCAGCGTAGCTACGACGAGCGGGGGGGCACAAGAGACCCAGTACTTC
TRBV28	TRBJ1-5	-	-	CASSLAGAPRRISNQPQHF	TGTGCCAGCAGTTTAGCAGGGGCTCCGCGCCGAATTAGCAATCAGCCCCAGCATTTT
TRBV7-3	TRBJ2-5	-	-	CASSRGLLGETQYF	TGTGCCAGCAGCCGGGGTCTTTTGGGCGAGACCCAGTACTTC
TRBV27	TRBJ1-6	-	-	CASSLQGRASPLHF	TGTGCCAGCAGTTTACAGGGTCGGGCTTCACCCCTCCACTTT
TRBV3-1/TRBV3-2	TRBJ1-5	-	once	CASSPWTDNQPQHF	TGTGCCAGCAGCCCCTGGACAGACAATCAGCCCCAGCATTTT
TRBV6-2/TRBV6-3	TRBJ1-1	TRBD1	-	CASSPLLPIDRGNTEAFF	TGTGCCAGCAGCCCGTTATTACCCATCGACAGGGGGAACACTGAAGCTTTCTTT
TRBV18	TRBJ1-3	-	-	CASSPGVNPNTIYF	TGTGCCAGCTCCCCGGGAGTTAACCCAAACACCATATATTTT
TRBV9	TRBJ2-1	TRBD2	-	CASSLSGDSYNEQFF	TGTGCCAGCAGTCTTAGCGGGGATAGCTACAATGAGCAGTTCTTC
TRBV6-5	TRBJ1-5	TRBD1	-	CASTLDRVGNQPQHF	TGTGCCAGCACCCTCGACAGGGTCGGCAATCAGCCCCAGCATTTT
TRBV4-2	TRBJ1-2	-	-	CASSQGGQDNYGYTF	TGTGCCAGCAGCCAAGGAGGGCAGGACAACTATGGCTACACCTTC
TRBV2	TRBJ1-5	-	-	CASTPVEDRISNF	TGTGCCAGCACCCCCGTGGAAGACAGGATCTCGAATTTT
TRBV11-2	TRBJ2-5	TRBD1	-	CASSLSPRGPSGTQYF	TGTGCCAGCAGCTTATCCCCCAGGGGGCCCTCGGGGACCCAGTACTTC
TRBV24-1	TRBJ2-1	TRBD1	-	CATSDPNRGNEQFF	TGTGCCACCAGTGACCCCAACAGGGGTAATGAGCAGTTCTTC
TRBV7-8	TRBJ2-7	TRBD1	-	CASSLGTGGIDEQYF	TGTGCCAGCAGCTTAGGGACAGGGGGCATCGACGAGCAGTACTTC
TRBV6-5	TRBJ2-2	TRBD1	-	CASSYSTGWAGELFF	TGTGCCAGCAGTTACTCGACAGGGTGGGCCGGGGAGCTGTTTTTT
TRBV10-2	TRBJ1-1	-	-	CASSAQGIGNTEAFF	TGCGCCAGCAGTGCGCAGGGTATCGGTAACACTGAAGCTTTCTTT
TRBV3-1/TRBV3-2	TRBJ2-6	TRBD2	few	CASSPSGTGANVLTF	TGTGCCAGCAGCCCCAGCGGGACTGGGGCCAACGTCCTGACTTTC
TRBV28	TRBJ2-7	-	-	CASSFAGPYEQYF	TGTGCCAGCAGTTTTGCGGGTCCCTACGAGCAGTACTTC
TRBV28	TRBJ1-6	-	-	CASSQAGVQDSPLHF	TGTGCCAGCAGTCAAGCGGGGGTTCAGGATTCACCCCTCCACTTT
TRBV18	TRBJ2-2	TRBD1	-	CASSPRRQGTGELFF	TGTGCCAGCTCACCACGCAGACAGGGGACCGGGGAGCTGTTTTTT
TRBV30	TRBJ2-7	-	-	CAWSVLGLPYEQYF	TGTGCCTGGAGTGTATTGGGACTGCCTTACGAGCAGTACTTC
TRBV20-1	TRBJ2-1	-	-	CSARLGRQQFF	TGCAGTGCTAGGCTAGGCCGTCAGCAGTTCTTC
TRBV14	TRBJ1-1	TRBD1	-	CASSLTGGTEAFF	TGTGCCAGCAGTTTGACAGGGGGCACTGAAGCTTTCTTT
TRBV7-9	TRBJ2-4	-	-	CASSLARVGVNIQYF	TGTGCCAGCAGCTTAGCCAGAGTAGGAGTGAACATTCAGTACTTC
TRBV6-1	TRBJ1-1	TRBD1	-	CASSERDEGARGTEAFF	TGTGCCAGCAGTGAACGGGATGAGGGGGCTCGCGGCACTGAAGCTTTCTTT
TRBV19	TRBJ1-5	TRBD1	-	CASSDPGQGYNQPQHF	TGTGCCAGTAGCGATCCGGGACAGGGTTATAATCAGCCCCAGCATTTT
TRBV19	TRBJ2-3	-	-	CASSLQTDPTSTDTQYF	TGTGCCAGTAGTCTACAGACGGATCCTACTAGCACAGATACGCAGTATTTT
TRBV5-1	TRBJ1-4	-	-	CASSRQGLGEKLFF	TGCGCCAGCAGCAGGCAGGGACTTGGAGAAAAACTGTTTTTT
TRBV7-2	TRBJ2-5	-	few	CASSSFIPTTNFETQYF	TGTGCCAGCAGCTCCTTTATCCCAACGACTAACTTCGAGACCCAGTACTTC